The clone carrying this T cell receptor (beta chain) occurred many times. Its antigen is as yet unknown. Germline-derived CDR1 and CDR2 are SGHRS and YFSETQ. CDR3 length: 15 residues. With V trimmed by 3 bases and J by 4 bases, 8 bases remained unmatched. This record belongs to a study of neurological immune-mediated disorders. General study findings and limits: The level of TCR clonal expansion was highest in patients with HTLV-1-associated myelopathy and lowest in multiple sclerosis, where it fell below the level seen in healthy controls.

cDNA synthesis was performed by 5'RACE with 10-nucleotide random UMIs. TCRdb passed the 5' RACE reads through MiXCR, listing each CDR3 protein once. The profile shows more than 30,000 distinct CDR3 sequences, roughly 4.4% of them singletons. V and J are TRBV5-1 and TRBJ2-5; TRBD1 matches at 8 bases. The sequence came from a young man in good health. The specimen was PBMCs. DNA for the CDR3: TGCGCCAGCAGCTCGGGACAGGTGGAGGTAGAGACCCAGTACTTC. This sequence encodes CASSSGQVEVETQYF.